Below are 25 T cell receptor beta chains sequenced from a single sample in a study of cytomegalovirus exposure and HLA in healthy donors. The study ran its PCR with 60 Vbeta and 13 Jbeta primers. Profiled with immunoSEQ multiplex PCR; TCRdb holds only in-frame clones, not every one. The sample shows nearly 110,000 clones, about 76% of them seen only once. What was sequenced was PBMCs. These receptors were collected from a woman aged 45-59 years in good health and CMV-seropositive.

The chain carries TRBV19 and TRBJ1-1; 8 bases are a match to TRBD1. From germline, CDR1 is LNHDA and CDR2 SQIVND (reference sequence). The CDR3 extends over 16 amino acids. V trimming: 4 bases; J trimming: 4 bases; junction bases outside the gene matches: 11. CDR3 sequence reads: CASSNRQGRGSTEAFF. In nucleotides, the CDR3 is TGTGCCAGTAGTAACCGACAGGGGAGGGGGAGCACTGAAGCTTTCTTT.

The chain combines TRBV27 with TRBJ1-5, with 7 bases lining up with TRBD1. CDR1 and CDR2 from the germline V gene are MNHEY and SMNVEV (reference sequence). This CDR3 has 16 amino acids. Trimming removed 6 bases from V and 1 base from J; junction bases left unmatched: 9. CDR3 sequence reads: CASSLTGQASNQPQHF. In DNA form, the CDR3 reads TGTGCCAGCAGCCTAACCGGACAGGCAAGCAATCAGCCCCAGCATTTT.

The CDR3 reads CASTTPRGENGYTF. As DNA, the CDR3 is TGTGCCAGCACCACCCCCAGGGGGGAAAATGGCTACACCTTC. The chain uses TRBV28 and TRBJ1-2, with TRBD1 identical over 7 bases. CDR1 and CDR2 from the germline V gene are MDHEN and SYDVKM. The CDR3 totals 14 residues. V trimming: 7 bases; J trimming: 6 bases; junction bases outside the gene matches: 11.

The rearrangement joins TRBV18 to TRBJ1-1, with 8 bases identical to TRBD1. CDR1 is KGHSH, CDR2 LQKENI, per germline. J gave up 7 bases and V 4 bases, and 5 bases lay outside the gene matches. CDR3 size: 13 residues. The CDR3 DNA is TGTGCCAGCTCACGACAGGGGAGCTATGAAGCTTTCTTT. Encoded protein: CASSRQGSYEAFF.

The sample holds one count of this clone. CDR3 DNA: TGTGCCAGCAGCCATCGGATGGAGGCTTTCTTT. Amino acids: CASSHRMEAFF. The rearrangement links TRBV5-6 to TRBJ1-1; D unclear. Trimming removed 4 bases from V and 11 bases from J, with 12 bases in between. CDR1 and CDR2 from the germline V gene are SGHDT and YYEEEE. CDR3 size: 11 residues.

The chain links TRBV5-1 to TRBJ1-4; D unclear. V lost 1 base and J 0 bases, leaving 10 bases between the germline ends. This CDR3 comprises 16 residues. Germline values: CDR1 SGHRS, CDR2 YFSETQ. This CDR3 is CASSLTLQATNEKLFF. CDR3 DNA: TGCGCCAGCAGCTTGACCTTACAAGCAACTAATGAAAAACTGTTTTTT.

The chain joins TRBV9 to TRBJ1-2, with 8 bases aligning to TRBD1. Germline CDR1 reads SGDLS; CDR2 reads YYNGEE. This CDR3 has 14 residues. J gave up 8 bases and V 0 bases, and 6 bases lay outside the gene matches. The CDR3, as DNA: TGTGCCAGCAGCGTAGGTGGAACAGGGGGGGGCTACACCTTC. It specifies CASSVGGTGGGYTF.

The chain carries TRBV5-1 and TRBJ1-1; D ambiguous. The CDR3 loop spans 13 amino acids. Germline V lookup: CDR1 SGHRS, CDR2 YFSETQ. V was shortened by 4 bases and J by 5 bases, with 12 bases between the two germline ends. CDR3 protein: CASSPHGETEAFF. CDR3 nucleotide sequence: TGCGCCAGCAGCCCGCACGGGGAAACTGAAGCTTTCTTT.

The CDR3 region is CASSYGLAEGTDTQYF. For the CDR3, the DNA is TGTGCCAGCAGTTATGGACTAGCGGAGGGCACAGATACGCAGTATTTT. The chain links TRBV6-6 to TRBJ2-3, with TRBD2 matching 10 bases. V trimming: 3 bases; J trimming: 1 base; junction bases outside the gene matches: 4. Germline V lookup: CDR1 MNHNY, CDR2 SVGAGI (reference sequence). CDR3 size: 16 residues.

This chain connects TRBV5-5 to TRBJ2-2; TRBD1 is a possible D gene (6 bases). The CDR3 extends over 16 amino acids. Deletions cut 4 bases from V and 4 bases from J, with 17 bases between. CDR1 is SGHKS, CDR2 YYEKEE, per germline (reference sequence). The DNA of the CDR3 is TGTGCCAGCAGCCTTATTCCTACAGGGAGCACCGGGGAGCTGTTTTTT. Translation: CASSLIPTGSTGELFF.

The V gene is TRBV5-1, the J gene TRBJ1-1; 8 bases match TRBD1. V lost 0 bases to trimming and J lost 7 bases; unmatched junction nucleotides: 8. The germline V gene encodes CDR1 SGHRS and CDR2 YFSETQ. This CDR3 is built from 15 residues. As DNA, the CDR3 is TGCGCCAGCAGCTTGGTACAGACAGGGGTTGATGAAGCTTTCTTT. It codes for CASSLVQTGVDEAFF.

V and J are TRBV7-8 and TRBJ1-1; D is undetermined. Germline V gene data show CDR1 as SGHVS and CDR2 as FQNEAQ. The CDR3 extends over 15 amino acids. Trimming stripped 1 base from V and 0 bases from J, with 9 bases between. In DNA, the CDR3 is TGTGCCAGCAGCTTAGGAGCGGTTCTGAACACTGAAGCTTTCTTT. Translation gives CASSLGAVLNTEAFF.

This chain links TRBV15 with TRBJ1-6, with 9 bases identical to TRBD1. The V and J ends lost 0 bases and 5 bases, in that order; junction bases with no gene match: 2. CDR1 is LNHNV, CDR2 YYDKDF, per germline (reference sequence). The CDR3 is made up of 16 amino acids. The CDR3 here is CATSRDRTGDNSPLHF. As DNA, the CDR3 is TGTGCCACCAGCAGAGATAGGACAGGGGATAATTCACCCCTCCACTTT.

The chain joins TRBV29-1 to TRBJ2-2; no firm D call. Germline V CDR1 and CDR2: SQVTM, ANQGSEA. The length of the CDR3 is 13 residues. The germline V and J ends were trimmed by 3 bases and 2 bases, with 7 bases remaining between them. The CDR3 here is CSVEADNTGELFF. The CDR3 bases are TGCAGCGTTGAGGCAGATAACACCGGGGAGCTGTTTTTT.

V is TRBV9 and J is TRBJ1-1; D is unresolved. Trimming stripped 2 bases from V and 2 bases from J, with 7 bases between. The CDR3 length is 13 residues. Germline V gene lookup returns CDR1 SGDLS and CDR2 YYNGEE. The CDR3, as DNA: TGTGCCAGCAGCGTCGACACTAACACTGAAGCTTTCTTT. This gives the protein CASSVDTNTEAFF.

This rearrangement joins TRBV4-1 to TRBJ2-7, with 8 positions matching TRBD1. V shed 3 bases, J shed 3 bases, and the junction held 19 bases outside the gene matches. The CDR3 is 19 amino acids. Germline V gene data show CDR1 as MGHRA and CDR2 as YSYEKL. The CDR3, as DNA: TGCGCCAGCAGCCAGGCTACTAAGATTGGCCAGGGGGCTTTCTACGAGCAGTACTTC. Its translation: CASSQATKIGQGAFYEQYF.

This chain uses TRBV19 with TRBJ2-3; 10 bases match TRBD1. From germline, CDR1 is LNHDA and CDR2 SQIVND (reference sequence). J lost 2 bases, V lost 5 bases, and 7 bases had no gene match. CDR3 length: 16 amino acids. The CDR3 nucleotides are TGTGCCAGTAGTGTCAGGGGACAGGGGAACACAGATACGCAGTATTTT. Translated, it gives CASSVRGQGNTDTQYF.

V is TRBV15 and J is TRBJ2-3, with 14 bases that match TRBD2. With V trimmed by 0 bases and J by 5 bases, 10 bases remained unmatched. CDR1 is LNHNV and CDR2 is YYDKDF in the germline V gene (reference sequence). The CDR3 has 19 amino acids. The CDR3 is CATSREGTSGGAARDTQYF. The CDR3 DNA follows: TGTGCCACCAGCAGAGAAGGGACTAGCGGGGGCGCGGCGCGAGATACGCAGTATTTT.

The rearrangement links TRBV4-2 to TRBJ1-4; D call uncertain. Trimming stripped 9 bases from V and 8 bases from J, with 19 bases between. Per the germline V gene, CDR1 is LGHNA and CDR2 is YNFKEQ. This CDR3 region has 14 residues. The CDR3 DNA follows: TGTGCCAGTTCGGACGGGATAGCAGTCGAAAAACTGTTTTTT. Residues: CASSDGIAVEKLFF.

CDR3 protein: CASSLAHTGISYEQYF. In DNA, the CDR3 is TGTGCCAGCAGCTTAGCTCATACGGGGATTTCCTACGAGCAGTACTTC. The chain combines TRBV7-8 with TRBJ2-7, with D possibly TRBD2 on 5 matching bases. CDR1 and CDR2 from the germline V gene are SGHVS and FQNEAQ. This CDR3 comprises 16 residues. Trimming took 0 bases from V and 1 from J, leaving 13 bases between them.

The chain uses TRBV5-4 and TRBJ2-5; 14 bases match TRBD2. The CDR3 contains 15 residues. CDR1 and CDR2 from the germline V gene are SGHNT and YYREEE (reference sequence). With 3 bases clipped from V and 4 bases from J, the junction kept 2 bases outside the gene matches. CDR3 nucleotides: TGTGCCAGCAGCTCCGGGACTAGCGGGGGAGAGACCCAGTACTTC. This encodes CASSSGTSGGETQYF.

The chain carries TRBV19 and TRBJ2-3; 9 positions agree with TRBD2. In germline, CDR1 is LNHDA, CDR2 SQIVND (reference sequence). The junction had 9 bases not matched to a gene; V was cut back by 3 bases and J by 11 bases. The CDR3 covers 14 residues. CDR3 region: CASSISGGLPGQYF. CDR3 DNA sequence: TGTGCCAGTAGTATCAGCGGGGGGCTCCCGGGGCAGTATTTT. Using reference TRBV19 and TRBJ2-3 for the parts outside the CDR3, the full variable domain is DGGITQSPKYLFRKEGQNVTLSCEQNLNHDAMYWYRQDPGQGLRLIYYSQIVNDFQKGDIAEGYSVSREKKESFPLTVTSAQKNPTAFYLCASSISGGLPGQYFGPGTRLTVL.

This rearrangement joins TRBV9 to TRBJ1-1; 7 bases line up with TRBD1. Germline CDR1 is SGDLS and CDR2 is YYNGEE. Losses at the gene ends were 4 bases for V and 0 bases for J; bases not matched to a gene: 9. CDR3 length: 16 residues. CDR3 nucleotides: TGTGCCAGCAGCCCCCACCCGGGACAGATGAACACTGAAGCTTTCTTT. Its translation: CASSPHPGQMNTEAFF. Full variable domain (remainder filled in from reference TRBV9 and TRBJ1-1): DSGVTQTPKHLITATGQRVTLRCSPRSGDLSVYWYQQSLDQGLQFLIQYYNGEERAKGNILERFSAQQFPDLHSELNLSSLELGDSALYFCASSPHPGQMNTEAFFGQGTRLTVV.

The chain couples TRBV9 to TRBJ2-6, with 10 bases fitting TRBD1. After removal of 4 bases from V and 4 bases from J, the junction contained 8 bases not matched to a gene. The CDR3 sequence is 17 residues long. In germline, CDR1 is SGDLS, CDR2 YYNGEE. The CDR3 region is CASSSPGQGSGANVLTF. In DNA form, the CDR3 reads TGTGCCAGCAGCTCCCCGGGACAGGGGAGCGGGGCCAACGTCCTGACTTTC.

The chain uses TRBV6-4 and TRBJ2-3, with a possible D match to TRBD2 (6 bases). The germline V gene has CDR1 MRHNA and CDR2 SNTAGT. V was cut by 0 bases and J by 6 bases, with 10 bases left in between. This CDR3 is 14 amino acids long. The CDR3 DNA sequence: TGTGCCAGCAGTGACTCGGAAGGAGGGGATACGCAGTATTTT. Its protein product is CASSDSEGGDTQYF.